This TCR beta chain was found in a study of blood T cells in healthy people across ages. Whole-study results and caveats: It was not possible, with unsorted PBMCs, to conclusively compare naive and antigen-experienced cells.

PBMCs, at least 6.5 million per sample, were isolated. Between the trimmed V and J ends, which lost 0 bases and 8 bases, there was a span of 17 bases. The germline V gene has CDR1 LNHNV and CDR2 YYDKDF (reference sequence). The CDR3 covers 16 residues. Primed by a sample-barcoded 5' primer and a J-beta primer mix, a second PCR proceeded for 7 to 11 cycles. TCRdb recomputed calls from the 5' RACE reads with MiXCR, one row per CDR3 protein. The repertoire holds 720,000 or so distinct CDR3 sequences, with around two fifths as singletons. On this clonotype: Antigen unknown.

This TCR derives from an older man in good health. Sequenced: blood. The chain recombines TRBV15 with TRBJ1-5; tentative D call: TRBD1 (5 bases). The CDR3 bases are TGTGCCACCAGCAGAGATGGCGGGACTCCCTTCAAGCCCCAGCATTTT. Residues: CATSRDGGTPFKPQHF.